This TCR beta chain was recovered during a study of control samples from healthy donors and cancer patients. The CDR3 covers 14 residues. CDR1 is SEHNR and CDR2 is FQNEAQ in the germline V gene (reference sequence). V lost 5 bases, J lost 6 bases, and 17 bases lay in between. Sequenced by immunoSEQ multiplex PCR; TCRdb stores in-frame clones only, minus some. This sample yields tens of thousands of clones, of which about 87% are seen a single time; 2% to 2.5% belongs to the top ten. The sequenced sample was PBMCs. The chain joins TRBV7-9 to TRBJ2-7; a possible D gene is TRBD2 (7 bases). This TCR derives from a woman aged 45-65 years with head and neck cancer. CDR3 DNA: TGTGCCAGCAGCGCGAGCGGGGAGGGGGGCGAGCAGTACTTC. Its protein is CASSASGEGGEQYF.